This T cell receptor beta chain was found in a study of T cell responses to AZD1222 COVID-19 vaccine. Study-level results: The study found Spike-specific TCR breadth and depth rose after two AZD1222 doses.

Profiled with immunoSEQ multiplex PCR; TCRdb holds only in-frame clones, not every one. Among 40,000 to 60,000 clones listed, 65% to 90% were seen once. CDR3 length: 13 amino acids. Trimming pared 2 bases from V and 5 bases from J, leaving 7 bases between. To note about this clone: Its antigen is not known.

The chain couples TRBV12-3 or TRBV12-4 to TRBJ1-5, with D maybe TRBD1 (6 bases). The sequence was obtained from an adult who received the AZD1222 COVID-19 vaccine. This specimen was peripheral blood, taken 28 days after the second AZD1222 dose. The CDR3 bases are TGTGCCAGCAGTTTAAGGGGGGATCAGCCCCAGCATTTT. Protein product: CASSLRGDQPQHF.